There are a few counts of the clone carrying this T cell receptor (beta chain). Its specificity is not known. 5'RACE template switching generated TCR cDNA, adding a universal primer site and UMIs. Each CDR3 protein is one row after TCRdb ran MiXCR on the 5' RACE reads. The sample gives approximately 580,000 distinct CDR3 sequences, around 17% of which show up once; approximately 15% is in the top ten. In germline, CDR1 is SGHAT, CDR2 FQNNGV. The CDR3 is 16 residues long. The V segment lost 4 bases and the J segment 6 bases; nucleotides outside the gene matches: 8. This sample is part of a study of T cells after yellow fever vaccination. Points from the study as a whole: Researchers report a weaker secondary response that nonetheless peaked faster, day 5 versus 15. The presence of abundant clonotypes contaminating from the bulk population was possible in FACS-sorted repertoires.

The chain employs TRBV11-2 and TRBJ2-2, with 10 bases that match TRBD1. The specimen was PBMCs, collected around 5 days after the first yellow fever vaccination. The receptor comes from a man between 18 and 35 years old who received the YFV17D yellow fever vaccine. This CDR3 reads CASSSTGGAISGELFF. CDR3 DNA sequence: TGTGCCAGCAGCTCGACAGGGGGCGCGATCTCCGGGGAGCTGTTTTTT.